This T cell receptor (beta chain) stems from a study of blood T cell repertoires in COVID-19. Study-level information: From the United States, Italy and Spain came samples of acute and convalescent COVID-19. Sources were T cells, B-cell-depleted T cells, or PBMCs; the material itself was cDNA or gDNA.

Original analysis: For nucleated cells, counts were estimated from reference gene primer amplification. Method: immunoSEQ multiplex PCR; TCRdb's copy keeps in-frame clones and lacks some. V and J calls and clone size are those listed in that table; D and trimming were worked out from the DNA. This sample has around 100,000 clones, with roughly 87% found just once. A remark on this clone: Distinct nucleotide sequences in the sample also encode this CDR3.

What was sequenced was peripheral blood. This clonotype was obtained from a man aged 30 to 45 in a cohort sampled during active COVID-19.

CDR3 sequence reads: CASSQYNEQFF. The DNA of the CDR3 is TGTGCCAGTAGCCAGTACAATGAGCAGTTCTTC. This chain joins TRBV19 and TRBJ2-1; D not resolved. V was clipped by 6 bases and J by 4 bases, with 4 bases between them. CDR1 is LNHDA, CDR2 SQIVND, per germline (reference sequence). This CDR3 is 11 amino acids long. The full variable domain, rest sourced from reference TRBV19 and TRBJ2-1, is DGGITQSPKYLFRKEGQNVTLSCEQNLNHDAMYWYRQDPGQGLRLIYYSQIVNDFQKGDIAEGYSVSREKKESFPLTVTSAQKNPTAFYLCASSQYNEQFFGPGTRLTVL.